This T cell receptor (beta chain) was obtained from a study of cytomegalovirus exposure and HLA in healthy donors. Measured with immunoSEQ multiplex PCR; TCRdb has only the in-frame clones, and not every one. The sample carries hundreds of thousands of clones, 86% recorded once. Study-wide results and limits: Most TCRs appeared rarely, but some public TCRs recurred in many donors. Both high specificity and high sensitivity reportedly marked the classifier's diagnosis of cytomegalovirus status. Associated with cytomegalovirus, according to the listing, were approximately 160 TCR beta chains.

V was cut by 2 bases and J by 2 bases, with 4 bases left in between. The CDR3 length is 13 residues. Looked up from germline, CDR1 is MNHNS and CDR2 is SASEGT. On this clone itself: No antigen is known for it.

The donors were part of the validation cohort, which consisted of over a hundred subjects and was separate from the first cohort of hundreds of subjects. Sequenced input: PBMCs. The receptor comes from a woman aged 18-29 years in good health and CMV-seronegative. The V and J genes are TRBV6-1 and TRBJ1-5; no clear D. The CDR3 region is CASSERGNQPQHF. The CDR3 nucleotides read TGTGCCAGCAGTGAACGGGGCAATCAGCCCCAGCATTTT.